This is a list of T cell receptor beta chains from one sample in a study of vaccination effects on CD4 cells after COVID-19. Their recognized antigens are unknown. TCRdb's copy holds only in-frame clones and misses some; the assay was immunoSEQ multiplex PCR. The sample includes under 85,000 clones, approximately 74% seen only once; the top ten take approximately 1.9%. This specimen was CD4+ T cells from PBMCs cultured with HCoV-229E spike peptides, taken before COVID-19 vaccination. The receptor set was obtained from a human donor who received a COVID-19 vaccine. Both conserved end residues are part of each CDR3. Fields, in order: CDR3 DNA, CDR3 protein, D gene, clone size, J gene, CDR3 length, V gene. The D gene is left open where the match is weak. The listing skips clone size in some rows; elsewhere it reads once, few, many or a size class.

CDR3nt: TGTGCCAGCAGCGTAGGCAGGGGGGCAGTGTCCTACAATGAGCAGTTCTTC
CDR3aa: CASSVGRGAVSYNEQFF
d_gene: .
abundance: .
j_gene: TRBJ2-1
len: 17
v_gene: TRBV9

CDR3nt: TGTGCCAGCAGTACCCCTAGCGGGGTCGCCGGGGAGCTGTTTTTT
CDR3aa: CASSTPSGVAGELFF
d_gene: TRBD2
abundance: few
j_gene: TRBJ2-2
len: 15
v_gene: TRBV2

CDR3nt: TGTGCCAGCTCACCGGGTCGGGGGGGCCTCACAGATACGCAGTATTTT
CDR3aa: CASSPGRGGLTDTQYF
d_gene: TRBD2
abundance: .
j_gene: TRBJ2-3
len: 16
v_gene: TRBV18

CDR3nt: TGTGCCAGCAGCTTAGCACTAGCGGGGGCCCCGAGGAACATTCAGTACTTC
CDR3aa: CASSLALAGAPRNIQYF
d_gene: TRBD2
abundance: once
j_gene: TRBJ2-4
len: 17
v_gene: TRBV7-2

CDR3nt: TGTGCCTGGAGTAAAGGGTGGGGGCTGGGAGAAAAACTGTTTTTT
CDR3aa: CAWSKGWGLGEKLFF
d_gene: .
abundance: .
j_gene: TRBJ1-4
len: 15
v_gene: TRBV30

CDR3nt: TGCAGCGTTGAAGCAGGGGCCGGGGTCTACTTC
CDR3aa: CSVEAGAGVYF
d_gene: .
abundance: .
j_gene: TRBJ2-4
len: 11
v_gene: TRBV29-1

CDR3nt: TGTGCCAGCAGTGTACAGGGAACCCCTGAAGCTTTCTTT
CDR3aa: CASSVQGTPEAFF
d_gene: .
abundance: .
j_gene: TRBJ1-1
len: 13
v_gene: TRBV6-6

CDR3nt: TGTGCCAGCAGGAAAAGACTAGCGGGGGTTGATGATACGCAGTATTTT
CDR3aa: CASRKRLAGVDDTQYF
d_gene: TRBD2
abundance: .
j_gene: TRBJ2-3
len: 16
v_gene: TRBV6-6

CDR3nt: TGTGCCAGCTCACCAGGCATCGTAGTGGGCAATCAGCCCCAGCATTTT
CDR3aa: CASSPGIVVGNQPQHF
d_gene: .
abundance: .
j_gene: TRBJ1-5
len: 16
v_gene: TRBV18

CDR3nt: TGTGCCAGTAGTATAGAGGCGGGGGACGCAGATACGCAGTATTTT
CDR3aa: CASSIEAGDADTQYF
d_gene: TRBD2
abundance: once
j_gene: TRBJ2-3
len: 15
v_gene: TRBV19

CDR3nt: TGTGCCAGCAGCCGATGGATGACAGGCCAGGCTGAAGCTTTCTTT
CDR3aa: CASSRWMTGQAEAFF
d_gene: .
abundance: few
j_gene: TRBJ1-1
len: 15
v_gene: TRBV5-5

CDR3nt: TGTGCCAGCAGCTTTTCGGGGGCTAATGAAAAACTGTTTTTT
CDR3aa: CASSFSGANEKLFF
d_gene: .
abundance: .
j_gene: TRBJ1-4
len: 14
v_gene: TRBV5-5

CDR3nt: TGTGCCAGCAGCCAGCGGACTAGCGGGGGACCAGATACGCAGTATTTT
CDR3aa: CASSQRTSGGPDTQYF
d_gene: TRBD2
abundance: .
j_gene: TRBJ2-3
len: 16
v_gene: TRBV9

CDR3nt: TGTGCCAGCAGCCCACAGACACCGGCGGATACGCAGTATTTT
CDR3aa: CASSPQTPADTQYF
d_gene: .
abundance: .
j_gene: TRBJ2-3
len: 14
v_gene: TRBV6-5

CDR3nt: TGTGCCAGTACAGGCCCGAACACTGAAGCTTTCTTT
CDR3aa: CASTGPNTEAFF
d_gene: .
abundance: few
j_gene: TRBJ1-1
len: 12
v_gene: TRBV2

CDR3nt: TGTGCCAGCAGTGAAGAACGAGGCGGCTATGGCTACACCTTC
CDR3aa: CASSEERGGYGYTF
d_gene: .
abundance: few
j_gene: TRBJ1-2
len: 14
v_gene: TRBV2

CDR3nt: TGTGCCAGCAGCCCAGGGGGCAGGTTGGTTGGGAATGAGCAGTTCTTC
CDR3aa: CASSPGGRLVGNEQFF
d_gene: TRBD1
abundance: .
j_gene: TRBJ2-1
len: 16
v_gene: TRBV11-2

CDR3nt: TGTGCCAGCAGTCCGAGAATGGGCTCCCAATCGTTCAATGAGCAGTTCTTC
CDR3aa: CASSPRMGSQSFNEQFF
d_gene: .
abundance: .
j_gene: TRBJ2-1
len: 17
v_gene: TRBV28

CDR3nt: TGTGCCAGCAGCCCCGGGACAGGGGTGTTGGATACGCAGTATTTT
CDR3aa: CASSPGTGVLDTQYF
d_gene: TRBD1
abundance: .
j_gene: TRBJ2-3
len: 15
v_gene: TRBV5-5

CDR3nt: TGTGCCTGGAGTGTAACTTTGACAGGGAATCAGCCCCAGCATTTT
CDR3aa: CAWSVTLTGNQPQHF
d_gene: TRBD1
abundance: .
j_gene: TRBJ1-5
len: 15
v_gene: TRBV30

CDR3nt: TGTGCCAGCAGTTTAAACCTGGAAGAGACCCAGTACTTC
CDR3aa: CASSLNLEETQYF
d_gene: .
abundance: .
j_gene: TRBJ2-5
len: 13
v_gene: TRBV12-3/TRBV12-4

CDR3nt: TGTGCCAGCTCACCGGGGGGCCAAGAGACCCAGTACTTC
CDR3aa: CASSPGGQETQYF
d_gene: .
abundance: .
j_gene: TRBJ2-5
len: 13
v_gene: TRBV18

CDR3nt: TGCAGCTTCTTAGGGACAGATGGCTACACCTTC
CDR3aa: CSFLGTDGYTF
d_gene: TRBD1
abundance: .
j_gene: TRBJ1-2
len: 11
v_gene: TRBV29-1

CDR3nt: TGTGCCAGCAGGGGGGACGGCGCCAACTATGGCTACACCTTC
CDR3aa: CASRGDGANYGYTF
d_gene: .
abundance: .
j_gene: TRBJ1-2
len: 14
v_gene: TRBV6-4

CDR3nt: TGTGCCACCAGCAGAGAACAGGGTGGGTGGGAGACCCAGTACTTC
CDR3aa: CATSREQGGWETQYF
d_gene: .
abundance: once
j_gene: TRBJ2-5
len: 15
v_gene: TRBV15

CDR3nt: TGCGCCAGCAGCTTGGTGACGGCCCAAGAGACCCAGTACTTC
CDR3aa: CASSLVTAQETQYF
d_gene: .
abundance: .
j_gene: TRBJ2-5
len: 14
v_gene: TRBV5-1

CDR3nt: TGTGCCAGCAGTGCCCGGACAGTGTCAGAGACCCAGTACTTC
CDR3aa: CASSARTVSETQYF
d_gene: .
abundance: once
j_gene: TRBJ2-5
len: 14
v_gene: TRBV25-1

CDR3nt: TGTGCCAGCAGCTTAAACCTATACTCTGGAAACACCATATATTTT
CDR3aa: CASSLNLYSGNTIYF
d_gene: .
abundance: .
j_gene: TRBJ1-3
len: 15
v_gene: TRBV11-2

CDR3nt: TGCGCCAGCAGCTTGTGGCAATACAATGAGCAGTTCTTC
CDR3aa: CASSLWQYNEQFF
d_gene: .
abundance: few
j_gene: TRBJ2-1
len: 13
v_gene: TRBV5-1

CDR3nt: TGTGCCAGCAGCTTATCGCGCACAGATACGCAGTATTTT
CDR3aa: CASSLSRTDTQYF
d_gene: .
abundance: .
j_gene: TRBJ2-3
len: 13
v_gene: TRBV7-2